This T cell receptor beta chain was captured in a study of blood T cell repertoires in COVID-19. Assay: immunoSEQ multiplex PCR; the TCRdb copy retains only in-frame clones and omits some. The table records a few hundred thousand clones, roughly 85% of them present only once. V shed 1 base and J shed 2 bases, with 8 bases lying between them. The CDR3 is 16 amino acids. In germline, CDR1 is KGHDR, CDR2 SFDVKD. Specimen: peripheral blood. The J gene is TRBJ2-6, the V gene TRBV24-1; a possible D gene is TRBD2 (5 bases). This TCR was recovered from a woman younger than 30 with acute or convalescent COVID-19. Here the CDR3 reads CATSDFTGTGANVLTF. The CDR3 DNA reads TGTGCCACCAGTGATTTTACGGGGACTGGGGCCAACGTCCTGACTTTC.